This T cell receptor beta chain was observed in a study of cytomegalovirus exposure and HLA in healthy donors. Germline CDR1 and CDR2: MNHEY and SMNVEV (reference sequence). The CDR3 consists of 16 residues. Trimming removed 6 bases from V and 2 bases from J, with 17 bases in between. Primers: 60 Vbeta forward and 13 Jbeta reverse. Assay used: immunoSEQ multiplex PCR; TCRdb lists only in-frame clones, some missing. The sample lists roughly 170,000 clones, roughly four fifths seen once, with around 1.7% in the top ten. There are a few counts of this clone. The TCR sequence derives from a man aged 50-59 years in good health and CMV-seronegative. The sample taken for sequencing was PBMCs. This chain connects TRBV27 to TRBJ1-5; weak D call: TRBD1 (6 bases). CDR3 amino acids: CASSPLGAFGNQPQHF. The CDR3 coding sequence is TGTGCCAGCAGCCCGCTGGGGGCCTTTGGCAATCAGCCCCAGCATTTT.